This T cell receptor beta chain was captured in a study of response to subunit inactivated influenza vaccine. Findings and caveats of the study: Authors suggested few new T cells are recruited by each seasonal influenza vaccination.

V was cut by 0 bases and J by 8 bases, with 18 bases left in between. The CDR3 spans 16 residues. Germline CDR1 MNHEY, CDR2 SMNVEV (reference sequence). Comments on this clonotype: The antigen remains unidentified.

TCRdb used MiXCR to reprocess the RT-PCR reads, holding one entry per CDR3 protein. Counted here are 600,000 to 850,000 distinct CDR3 sequences, 13% to 15% occurring once; the ten biggest clones make up less than 9%. The specimen was PBMCs from blood, collected roughly 15 days before vaccination. The chain recombines TRBV27 with TRBJ2-3, with D perhaps assigned TRBD1 or TRBD2 (6 bases each). The clonotype was recovered from a man aged 50 to 59 who received an inactivated influenza vaccine. CDR3 bases: TGTGCCAGCAGTTTATCGCCATCGGGGGCCTTGGGTACGCAGTATTTT. Protein: CASSLSPSGALGTQYF.